This TCR beta chain was profiled in a study of shared clonotypes between healthy human individuals. Note on this clone: Its antigen is as yet unknown.

All donors qualified as healthy HIV-negative adults and had experienced no recent acute infections or vaccinations. Donors comprised only Caucasian adults living in Nashville, Tennessee. In the authors' workflow: In the immunoSEQ data, sequences were junction-only and lacked quality scores, so filtering differed. Assay: immunoSEQ multiplex PCR; the TCRdb copy retains only in-frame clones and omits some. V and J calls and clone size are as listed in that table; D and trimming were resolved from the DNA. This table holds roughly 2.4 million clones, approximately 94% found once. The CDR3 totals 14 residues. Trimming stripped 1 base from V and 4 bases from J, with 8 bases between. The germline CDR1 and CDR2 sequences are SEHNR and FQNEAQ (reference sequence). Study-wide points: Unshared clonotypes carried lower generation probabilities than those common to all four donors.

The chain is built from TRBV7-9 and TRBJ1-5; D unresolved. What was sequenced was naive CD4+ T cells sorted from blood. As to subset: CD45RA+ positively selected. This clonotype was obtained from a young man in good health. The CDR3 spells CASSLGWDNQPQHF. The CDR3 nucleotides are TGTGCCAGCAGCTTAGGGTGGGATAATCAGCCCCAGCATTTT.